The present TCR beta chain was sequenced within a study of OX40 agonist ivuxolimab in advanced cancers. General study findings and limits: Both CD4+ and CD8+ T cell populations in blood had undergone clonal expansion by week 6 at 0.1 to 3.0 mg/kg. Partial responders at 0.1-3.0 mg/kg had among the lowest clonal expansion.

This CDR3 spans 17 amino acids. V was pared by 2 bases and J by 0 bases, with 11 bases between. Germline CDR1 and CDR2: MNHEY and SMNVEV (reference sequence). With regard to this clone: What it binds is unknown.

Only in-frame clones appear in the TCRdb table, and some are missing; sequencing was by immunoSEQ multiplex PCR. Of around 20,000 clones in the sample, 84% are singletons; the top ten hold roughly 30%. The sequence was obtained from an adult with an advanced solid tumor such as melanoma, head and neck, liver or kidney cancer. The chain links TRBV27 to TRBJ2-6, with D tentatively TRBD1 (6 bases). The sample in question was CD4+ or CD8+ T cells sorted from blood, obtained in a trial of the OX40 agonist ivuxolimab. CDR3 in DNA: TGTGCCAGCAGTTTAGGGGGCAGGTACTCTGGGGCCAACGTCCTGACTTTC. Encoded protein: CASSLGGRYSGANVLTF.